One sample yielded the 17 T cell receptor beta chains listed below, sequenced in a study of CD8+ T cells in alopecia areata. Reverse transcription of extracted RNA yielded cDNA, which provided the sequencing template. Method: immunoSEQ multiplex PCR; TCRdb's copy keeps in-frame clones and lacks some. Among about 150,000 clones listed, 45% to 60% were seen once. The sequenced sample was CD8+ T cells sorted from blood, obtained at week 0. These receptors all come from a human donor with alopecia areata.

The chain couples TRBV30 to TRBJ2-7; 9 nucleotides agree with TRBD1. The CDR3 extends over 14 amino acids. Unmatched junction bases numbered 10, after V lost 5 bases and J lost 5 bases. The germline CDR1 and CDR2 sequences are GTSNPN and SVGIG (reference sequence). The CDR3: CAWATGTGRNEQYF. Written as DNA, the CDR3 is TGTGCCTGGGCAACCGGGACAGGGAGGAACGAGCAGTACTTC.

The chain uses TRBV11-2 and TRBJ1-1; D unresolved. The V end lost 0 bases, the J end lost 6 bases, and 5 bases lay between the germline ends. Germline lookup yields CDR1 SGHAT and CDR2 FQNNGV. The CDR3 runs to 12 residues. The CDR3 region is CASSLDPSEAFF. The CDR3 nucleotides read TGTGCCAGCAGCTTAGACCCCTCTGAAGCTTTCTTT. Full variable domain (rest looked up from reference TRBV11-2 and TRBJ1-1): EAGVAQSPRYKIIEKRQSVAFWCNPISGHATLYWYQQILGQGPKLLIQFQNNGVVDDSQLPKDRFSAERLKGVDSTLKIQPAKLEDSAVYLCASSLDPSEAFFGQGTRLTVV.

This clone was counted between two and nine times. The chain is built from TRBV9 and TRBJ2-1; the match to TRBD2 covers 11 bases. Germline CDR1 and CDR2: SGDLS and YYNGEE. The J segment lost 6 bases and the V segment lost 6 bases, leaving 8 bases of the junction unmatched. The CDR3 is 15 amino acids. The CDR3 bases are TGTGCCAGCAACCCCTATAGCGGGGGGGCCAATGAGCAGTTCTTC. This codes for CASNPYSGGANEQFF.

This CDR3 is CASSPTSGWSPYNEQFF. CDR3 sequence (DNA): TGTGCCAGCAGCCCTACTAGCGGGTGGTCACCCTACAATGAGCAGTTCTTC. The rearrangement uses TRBV5-6 and TRBJ2-1; 9 bases align to TRBD2. The germline V gene has CDR1 SGHDT and CDR2 YYEEEE. V gave up 4 bases and J gave up 2 bases; unmatched junction bases: 10. The CDR3 runs 17 residues. The entire variable domain, with the rest obtained from reference TRBV5-6 and TRBJ2-1, is as follows: DAGVTQSPTHLIKTRGQQVTLRCSPKSGHDTVSWYQQALGQGPQFIFQYYEEEERQRGNFPDRFSGHQFPNYSSELNVNALLLGDSALYLCASSPTSGWSPYNEQFFGPGTRLTVL.

This clone turned up a few times. The chain is built from TRBV19 and TRBJ2-3; 12 bases are a match to TRBD2. The V gene's germline CDR1 is LNHDA and CDR2 SQIVND (reference sequence). J was trimmed by 3 bases and V by 10 bases; bases with no gene match: 8. CDR3 length equals 15 residues. CDR3 coding DNA: TGTGCCACCCGGCTAGCGGGGGGGCCGACAGATACGCAGTATTTT. It encodes CATRLAGGPTDTQYF.

The sample holds a few counts of this clone. The rearrangement uses TRBV19 and TRBJ1-1, with a tentative D call TRBD1 (5 bases). The CDR3 extends over 17 amino acids. The germline CDR1 and CDR2 sequences are LNHDA and SQIVND (reference sequence). Trimming removed 10 bases from V and 2 bases from J, with 26 bases in between. This CDR3 is CATTRGEAIPQNTEAFF. The CDR3 DNA sequence: TGTGCCACGACAAGGGGAGAGGCGATCCCTCAAAACACTGAAGCTTTCTTT.

V is TRBV6-6 and J is TRBJ1-5, with no clear D. Trimming stripped 7 bases from V and 0 bases from J, with 13 bases between. Germline CDR1 MNHNY, CDR2 SVGAGI (reference sequence). This CDR3 has 15 residues. CDR3 bases: TGTGCCAGCACACCAGCCACCTATAGCAATCAGCCCCAGCATTTT. Translating it yields CASTPATYSNQPQHF.

This clone has a handful of counts. The V gene is TRBV7-9, the J gene TRBJ2-3; unclear D gene. Germline V CDR1 and CDR2: SEHNR, FQNEAQ (reference sequence). The CDR3 is made up of 16 amino acids. Trimming took off 4 bases at V and 6 bases at J, with 20 bases between the two ends. This chain's CDR3 is CASSSTRQALGDTQYF. The DNA for the CDR3 is TGTGCCAGCAGCTCCACCCGCCAGGCGCTGGGGGATACGCAGTATTTT.

This clone was counted between two and nine times. The chain links TRBV6-5 to TRBJ1-2; possible D gene TRBD1, 6 bases. The CDR3 runs 13 residues. With 7 bases removed from V and 7 bases from J, the gap between germline ends came to 16 bases. Germline V gene sequence: CDR1 MNHEY, CDR2 SVGAGI. CDR3: CASTPWGGRGYTF. CDR3 coding DNA: TGTGCCAGCACCCCATGGGGGGGCCGTGGCTACACCTTC.

This chain's CDR3 is CASSQGLAGGGSYEQYF. The CDR3 nucleotides are TGCGCCAGCAGCCAAGGCCTGGCAGGGGGTGGCTCCTACGAGCAGTACTTC. The chain joins TRBV4-3 to TRBJ2-7, with TRBD1 matching 7 bases. Germline-derived CDR1 and CDR2 are LGHNA and YSLEER. CDR3 length: 17 residues. V was pared by 1 base and J by 0 bases, with 9 bases of the junction left unmatched.

This clone appeared a few times. The rearrangement uses TRBV27 and TRBJ1-5; 10 bases align to TRBD1. With V trimmed by 10 bases and J by 7 bases, 16 bases remained unmatched. CDR3 length: 16 amino acids. From germline, CDR1 is MNHEY and CDR2 SMNVEV (reference sequence). The CDR3: CATGLTRTGGRQPQHF. The CDR3 bases are TGTGCCACCGGGTTAACTCGGACAGGGGGAAGGCAGCCCCAGCATTTT.

The chain recombines TRBV16 with TRBJ1-5, with 8 bases that match TRBD1. Germline-derived CDR1 and CDR2 are KGHSY and FQNENV. With 7 bases clipped from V and 4 bases from J, the junction kept 9 bases outside the gene matches. This CDR3 is built from 15 residues. This CDR3 is CASTHGQGSNQPQHF. The CDR3 region has the DNA TGTGCCAGCACGCATGGACAGGGAAGTAATCAGCCCCAGCATTTT.

V usage is TRBV6-1 and J usage is TRBJ1-5; D remains unclear. The V end lost 7 bases, the J end lost 4 bases, and 11 bases lay between the germline ends. Germline V gene lookup returns CDR1 MNHNS and CDR2 SASEGT. The CDR3 is made up of 13 amino acids. The CDR3 DNA reads TGTGCCAGCAAGTTCCTCGGGAATCAGCCCCAGCATTTT. This gives the protein CASKFLGNQPQHF.

This clone was detected only once. This rearrangement joins TRBV4-1 to TRBJ1-5; 7 positions agree with TRBD1. CDR1 MGHRA and CDR2 YSYEKL come from the germline V gene. The trim removed 0 bases at V and 7 bases at J, leaving 6 bases unmatched. This CDR3 has 15 amino acids. CDR3 nucleotide sequence: TGCGCCAGCAGCCAAGAGGGGACAGTCTTCCAGCCCCAGCATTTT. Its protein is CASSQEGTVFQPQHF.

The chain links TRBV27 to TRBJ2-7; D might be TRBD1 (5 bases). Trimming pared 8 bases from V and 3 bases from J, leaving 14 bases between. Germline CDR1 and CDR2: MNHEY and SMNVEV (reference sequence). The CDR3 is 13 residues long. Here the CDR3 DNA reads TGTGCCAGCGCTGAAGGGGTCAACTACGAGCAGTACTTC. Translating gives CASAEGVNYEQYF.

The chain joins TRBV9 to TRBJ1-2; D perhaps matches TRBD1 (6 bases). Germline values: CDR1 SGDLS, CDR2 YYNGEE. The CDR3 loop spans 15 amino acids. With 0 bases removed from V and 4 bases from J, the gap between germline ends came to 13 bases. The CDR3 DNA sequence: TGTGCCAGCAGCGTAGGTGGGGGGGCAGGCTATGGCTACACCTTC. Amino acids: CASSVGGGAGYGYTF.

The sample holds a few counts of this clone. The chain has TRBV9 and TRBJ1-4; TRBD1 matches 9 bases. This CDR3 spans 18 amino acids. The V segment lost 4 bases and the J segment 2 bases; nucleotides outside the gene matches: 12. Germline V gives CDR1 SGDLS, CDR2 YYNGEE. The CDR3 sequence: CASSNPRDRVSTNEKLFF. The CDR3 nucleotides are TGTGCCAGCAGCAACCCACGGGACAGGGTTAGCACTAATGAAAAACTGTTTTTT.